This TCR beta chain was observed in a study of shared clonotypes between healthy human individuals. Study-level results: Across subsets, estimated richness was generally greater for naive than for memory populations.

Study donors comprised healthy, HIV-negative adults devoid of recent acute infection or vaccination. All of the donors resided in Nashville, Tennessee, and each was a Caucasian adult. Memory CD4+ cells were the fraction left after CD45RA+ naive selection. About this clone: The antigen remains undetermined.

The V end lost 3 bases, the J end lost 10 bases, and 15 bases lay between the germline ends. Germline-derived CDR1 and CDR2 are PRHDT and FYEKMQ (reference sequence). The CDR3 runs 14 residues. The repertoire was sequenced with immunoSEQ multiplex PCR; TCRdb's copy has only in-frame clones and lacks some. Here the sample spans over a million clones, approximately 80% being singletons. Sequenced input: memory CD4+ T cells from PBMCs. Sample subset: CD45RA-negative fraction. This chain joins TRBV13 and TRBJ1-4; TRBD1 might be the D (5 bases). The TCR sequence derives from a man between 18 and 35 years old in good health. Some clones in this sample may be carry-over from other donors' samples. The CDR3 reads CASSFGPPGGKLFF. The CDR3 DNA is TGTGCCAGCAGCTTCGGGCCCCCGGGGGGAAAACTGTTTTTT. Using reference TRBV13 and TRBJ1-4 for the parts outside the CDR3, the full variable domain is AAGVIQSPRHLIKEKRETATLKCYPIPRHDTVYWYQQGPGQDPQFLISFYEKMQSDKGSIPDRFSAQQFSDYHSELNMSSLELGDSALYFCASSFGPPGGKLFFGSGTQLSVL.